These 22 T cell receptor beta chains came from one sample sequenced in a study of CD8 T cells in ankylosing spondylitis (dated by TCRdb to 2016 to 2017). Library preparation employed 5' RACE. The listed sequencing device is Illumina HiSeq 2500. Using fastp at Q25 and MiXCR, TCRdb reprocessed the public reads and kept productive beta chains. Entries are consolidated by CDR3 protein sequence, retaining the most common genes and DNA. A total of approximately 150,000 distinct CDR3 sequences appear in this sample, around a third of them only once. In total, the top ten clones hold about 5.5% of the sample. The sequenced sample was synovial fluid, either unsorted or a sorted T cell fraction (not recorded which). The receptors derive from a male donor with ankylosing spondylitis.

The table lists this clonotype with a few counts. The chain employs TRBV28 and TRBJ1-5, with D tentatively TRBD1 (5 bases). The CDR3 loop spans 18 amino acids. The ends were cut back, 3 bases at V and 2 bases at J, with 20 bases in the middle. Germline V gives CDR1 MDHEN, CDR2 SYDVKM. The CDR3: CASSLDSWGIGGNQPQHF. The CDR3 DNA is TGTGCCAGCAGTTTGGATAGTTGGGGTATAGGGGGCAATCAGCCCCAGCATTTT.

This clonotype was detected ten times or more. The chain links TRBV20-1 to TRBJ1-1; D gene ambiguous. The V gene lost 2 bases and the J gene lost 4 bases, with 14 bases spanning the gap. The CDR3 length is 14 residues. CDR1 is DFQATT and CDR2 is SNEGSKA in the germline V gene (reference sequence). The CDR3 loop reads CSARTARQVTEAFF. CDR3 coding DNA: TGCAGTGCTAGAACAGCGAGGCAGGTCACTGAAGCTTTCTTT.

There are many counts of this clonotype. The chain has TRBV7-9 and TRBJ2-5; 7 bases align to TRBD1. The CDR3 has 17 amino acids. Looked up from germline, CDR1 is SEHNR and CDR2 is FQNEAQ (reference sequence). V shed 1 base and J 2 bases; nucleotides not matched to a gene: 10. This chain's CDR3 is CASSLEEPTGLQETQYF. In DNA form, the CDR3 reads TGTGCCAGCAGCTTAGAGGAGCCGACAGGGCTTCAAGAGACCCAGTACTTC.

This clonotype was seen ten or more times. The chain combines TRBV6-2 or TRBV6-3 with TRBJ2-7; D may be TRBD1 or TRBD2 (7 bases each). Germline V gene lookup returns CDR1 MNHEY and CDR2 SVGEGT. Trimming left V 7 bases short and J 2 bases short, with 12 bases between. The CDR3 covers 13 residues. The CDR3: CASTQGGAYEQYF. The CDR3 DNA is TGTGCCAGCACCCAGGGGGGGGCCTACGAGCAGTACTTC.

This clonotype was seen a few times. J is TRBJ2-7 and V is TRBV6-5; no clear D gene. V was trimmed by 2 bases and J by 9 bases, leaving 14 bases between them. The CDR3 length is 13 residues. The germline V gene has CDR1 MNHEY and CDR2 SVGAGI. CDR3 DNA: TGTGCCAGCAGTTACGCGGCTAACGCTCGGCAGTACTTC. It translates to CASSYAANARQYF.

This clonotype showed up many times. The V call is TRBV10-3, the J call TRBJ2-3, with D uncertain. The germline gives CDR1 ENHRY, CDR2 SYGVKD. This CDR3 comprises 13 residues. V gave up 3 bases and J gave up 2 bases, with 6 bases separating them. CDR3 nucleotide sequence: TGTGCCATCAGTGAATCAACCACAGATACGCAGTATTTT. It is translated as CAISESTTDTQYF.

The chain uses TRBV2 and TRBJ2-6; TRBD1 aligns across 8 bases. V gave up 6 bases and J gave up 2 bases; unmatched junction bases: 9. This CDR3 comprises 17 residues. The germline CDR1 and CDR2 sequences are SNHLY and FYNNEI. CDR3 DNA sequence: TGTGCCAGCAGGGACAGGGCGGTATTTACTGGGGCCAACGTCCTGACTTTC. This sequence encodes CASRDRAVFTGANVLTF.

CDR3 DNA: TGTGCCTACGGAGGAGGGCACACCGGGGAGCTGTTTTTT. Translating it yields CAYGGGHTGELFF. The V and J genes are TRBV28 and TRBJ2-2; maybe TRBD2 (6 bases). The V gene's germline CDR1 is MDHEN and CDR2 SYDVKM. This CDR3 region has 13 residues. V lost 11 bases, J lost 3 bases, and 13 bases lay in between.

This clonotype was recorded many times. The rearrangement joins TRBV7-2 to TRBJ1-5; a possible D gene is TRBD1 (5 bases). The CDR3 spans 13 residues. The V and J ends lost 3 bases and 4 bases respectively, with 7 bases between them. The V gene's germline CDR1 is SGHTA and CDR2 FQGNSA. This CDR3 reads CASSLSGNQPQHF. The CDR3 nucleotides read TGTGCCAGCAGCTTGTCAGGGAATCAGCCCCAGCATTTT. The full variable domain, with the rest looked up from reference TRBV7-2 and TRBJ1-5, is GAGVSQSPSNKVTEKGKDVELRCDPISGHTALYWYRQSLGQGLEFLIYFQGNSAPDKSGLPSDRFSAERTGGSVSTLTIQRTQQEDSAVYLCASSLSGNQPQHFGDGTRLSIL.

This chain joins TRBV20-1 and TRBJ2-5, with 9 bases identical to TRBD1. The ends lost 3 bases at V and 5 bases at J; junction bases unmatched: 7. CDR3 length: 14 residues. CDR1 DFQATT and CDR2 SNEGSKA come from the germline V gene (reference sequence). In DNA form, the CDR3 reads TGCAGTGCTAGCCCCACAGGGGGCGAGGAGACCCAGTACTTC. Its protein is CSASPTGGEETQYF.

This clonotype was found a few times. The rearrangement links TRBV6-1 to TRBJ2-5; perhaps D is TRBD1 or TRBD2 (6 bases each). The germline V gene encodes CDR1 MNHNS and CDR2 SASEGT. Trimming stripped 7 bases from V and 1 base from J, with 16 bases between. There are 15 residues in the CDR3. DNA of the CDR3: TGTGCCAGCAAACAGGGCGGGGTATCCCAAGAGACCCAGTACTTC. Residues: CASKQGGVSQETQYF.

The chain recombines TRBV12-3 or TRBV12-4 with TRBJ1-5, with D maybe TRBD1 (5 bases). The CDR3 extends over 14 amino acids. Trimming took 3 bases from V and 3 from J, leaving 9 bases between them. CDR3 region: CASSFAGLNQPQHF. CDR3 DNA: TGTGCCAGCAGTTTTGCAGGGCTCAATCAGCCCCAGCATTTT.

This clonotype has just a few counts. The chain has TRBV10-3 and TRBJ2-5; D uncertain. Trimming pared 0 bases from V and 3 bases from J, leaving 5 bases between. The CDR3 sequence is 13 residues long. CDR1 and CDR2 from the germline V gene are ENHRY and SYGVKD. CDR3 region: CAISESSEETQYF. In DNA form, the CDR3 reads TGTGCCATCAGTGAGTCCTCGGAAGAGACCCAGTACTTC.

The V and J genes are TRBV5-1 and TRBJ1-1, with D possibly matching TRBD1 (6 bases). V was shortened by 0 bases and J by 4 bases, with 10 bases between the two germline ends. This CDR3 spans 14 amino acids. Germline CDR1 SGHRS, CDR2 YFSETQ. CDR3 protein: CASSLEARGTEAFF. The CDR3 DNA is TGCGCCAGCAGCTTGGAAGCCAGGGGCACTGAAGCTTTCTTT. The full variable domain, its missing parts supplied by reference TRBV5-1 and TRBJ1-1, is KAGVTQTPRYLIKTRGQQVTLSCSPISGHRSVSWYQQTPGQGLQFLFEYFSETQRNKGNFPGRFSGRQFSNSRSEMNVSTLELGDSALYLCASSLEARGTEAFFGQGTRLTVV.

This clonotype was counted between two and nine times. CDR3 sequence reads: CASSPAFGGLNTEAFF. The CDR3 nucleotides read TGCGCCAGCAGCCCCGCCTTCGGCGGGCTGAACACTGAAGCTTTCTTT. This chain joins TRBV5-1 and TRBJ1-1; D not certain. The V end was cut by 4 bases, the J end by 0 bases, with 16 bases between. Germline CDR1 reads SGHRS; CDR2 reads YFSETQ. The CDR3 is 16 residues long. Variable domain in full (rest from reference TRBV5-1 and TRBJ1-1): KAGVTQTPRYLIKTRGQQVTLSCSPISGHRSVSWYQQTPGQGLQFLFEYFSETQRNKGNFPGRFSGRQFSNSRSEMNVSTLELGDSALYLCASSPAFGGLNTEAFFGQGTRLTVV.

The CDR3 here is CASCGRGEVNGYTF. The CDR3 DNA reads as TGTGCCAGCTGCGGTCGGGGCGAGGTTAATGGCTACACCTTC. This chain connects TRBV12-3 or TRBV12-4 to TRBJ1-2, with D tentatively TRBD1 (5 bases). V lost 8 bases and J 6 bases, leaving 19 bases between the germline ends. The CDR3 length is 14 residues.

This sequence joins TRBV12-3 or TRBV12-4 and TRBJ2-5; D possibly corresponds to TRBD1 (5 bases). The CDR3 runs 14 residues. Trimming left V 3 bases short and J 5 bases short, with 13 bases between. The DNA for the CDR3 is TGTGCCAGCAGTTTTTCGCAGGGCCGTGAGACCCAGTACTTC. Translation: CASSFSQGRETQYF.

The chain combines TRBV20-1 with TRBJ2-1; 11 bases agree with TRBD2. The V gene end was trimmed by 5 bases and the J gene end by 7 bases; junction bases not matched to a gene: 10. Germline assignment: CDR1 DFQATT and CDR2 SNEGSKA (reference sequence). This CDR3 contains 15 residues. As DNA, the CDR3 is TGCAGTGCTCCTACCGGGTTAGCGGGAGGGAATGAGCAGTTCTTC. As protein: CSAPTGLAGGNEQFF.

V is TRBV7-9 and J is TRBJ2-1; no clear D gene. The CDR3 sequence is 14 residues long. Per germline, CDR1 SEHNR and CDR2 FQNEAQ (reference sequence). V dropped 3 bases and J dropped 5 bases, with 11 bases sitting between them. Here the CDR3 DNA reads TGTGCCAGCAGCTTCTTACCAGAGAACAATGAGCAGTTCTTC. This sequence encodes CASSFLPENNEQFF.

In this sample, this clonotype turned up a few times. A read error may account for a junction end that differs from germline. The V call is TRBV25-1, the J call TRBJ1-2, with TRBD1 matching 8 bases. This CDR3 has 14 amino acids. Germline CDR1 MGHDK, CDR2 SYGVNS. This CDR3 reads CASSEGGSGGRKFF. Here the CDR3 DNA reads TGTGCCAGCAGTGAGGGGGGGTCAGGGGGCCGAAAGTTCTTC.

This clonotype was found a few times. The V and J genes are TRBV20-1 and TRBJ2-1, with D perhaps being TRBD1 or TRBD2 (5 bases each). Between the trimmed V and J ends, which lost 6 bases and 6 bases, there was a span of 12 bases. Germline CDR1 reads DFQATT; CDR2 reads SNEGSKA (reference sequence). The CDR3 loop spans 12 amino acids. The CDR3 protein is CSATGRSNEQFF. In DNA, the CDR3 is TGCAGTGCGACGGGACGATCCAATGAGCAGTTCTTC.

In this sample, this clonotype turned up many times. The chain carries TRBV12-3 or TRBV12-4 and TRBJ2-7, with 9 bases aligning to TRBD2. The CDR3 contains 14 residues. Unmatched junction bases numbered 5, after V lost 2 bases and J lost 6 bases. This chain's CDR3 is CASSLRGLASEQYF. Here the CDR3 DNA reads TGTGCCAGCAGTTTAAGGGGACTAGCTAGCGAGCAGTACTTC.